This entry is about one T cell receptor (beta chain). The data were obtained in a study of T cells in narcolepsy. Study as a whole: Patients with NT1 or NT2 and healthy control donors were enrolled.

The table came from immunoSEQ multiplex PCR; TCRdb's copy has only in-frame clones and leaves some out. The table lists about 40,000 clones, approximately 89% of them singletons. The CDR3 runs 13 residues. With 5 bases removed from V and 2 bases from J, the gap between germline ends came to 10 bases. Germline V lookup: CDR1 SGHAT, CDR2 FQNNGV. V and J are TRBV11-2 and TRBJ2-7; the D is unclear. The sequenced material came from CD45RA- memory CD4+ T cells from PBMCs. The receptor was derived from a human donor with narcolepsy. Here the CDR3 DNA reads TGTGCCAGCAGCCCCAGCAGCACCTACGAGCAGTACTTC. Translated, it gives CASSPSSTYEQYF.